This T cell receptor (beta chain) was sequenced during a study of T-cell memory formation after mild COVID-19 (dated by TCRdb to the early 2020s). As for the study more broadly: TCR sequence clusters from the two donors were found to be largely donor specific. In two donors, T-cell clones that expanded and contracted after mild COVID-19 were followed by sequencing TCRalpha and TCRbeta repertoires longitudinally. Two young, previously healthy adult volunteers made up the cohort, one male and one female. Overall study results and their limits: Some responding clones were detected in pre-infection memory, suggesting pre-existing cross-reactive memory T cells joined the SARS-CoV-2 response. SARS-CoV-2 specificity was not confirmed for the second-wave clones peaking on day 37. Contracting CD4+ clones were located mainly in the CM and EM memory subsets, whereas CD8+ clones were found to be enriched in EMRA. Clones contracting from day 15 to 85 had balanced CD4/CD8 phenotypes, while a second wave expanding from day 15 to 37 was biased towards CD4+. Only a couple of mild cases were covered in the study, and larger cohorts including severe cases with pre-infection samples were considered necessary.

Sequencer: Illumina NovaSeq 6000. cDNA libraries for TCRalpha and TCRbeta were prepared by 5'RACE using constant-segment primers, with sample barcodes and unique molecular identifiers added. RNA was extracted from every sample with Trizol reagent. Library amplification was performed in two PCR steps, and a second sample barcode and Illumina TruSeq adapters were introduced in the second step. The libraries were sequenced on an Illumina NovaSeq using 2 x 150 bp paired-end reads. The paper's processing steps were these. The reads were demultiplexed and collapsed into UMI-guided consensus sequences using migec v1.2.7. Using mixcr v2.1.11, UMI consensuses were aligned to TRA and TRB V and J templates and then assembled into clonotypes. A clonotype was counted as expanded or contracted only when both edgeR and NoisET called the clonotype significant, with the noise models trained on biological replicates. edgeR calls used a false discovery rate-adjusted p below 0.01 and a log2 fold-change threshold of 1. As an exploratory analysis of dynamics, max-normalized trajectories of the 1000 most abundant clonotypes were examined with PCA combined with hierarchical clustering. Separately sequenced CD4+ and CD8+ repertoires were used to assign a CD4 or CD8 phenotype to each responding clone. The raw public data were reprocessed by TCRdb itself: fastp quality trimming at Q25, MiXCR clonotype calling, in-frame beta chains only. Each CDR3 protein appears once, grouped with its most common genes and DNA. The V and J calls follow TCRdb's processing rather than the paper's. The sample table holds about 90,000 distinct CDR3 sequences, of which around an eighth were seen once. The top ten constitute 27% of the sample.

Ficoll-Paque density gradient centrifugation was used to isolate PBMCs. The CDR3 contains 13 residues, cysteine and phenylalanine counted. The DNA shown is the 39-base CDR3, in frame from base 1. V drops 5 bases and J drops 6 bases, leaving 10 bases in between. The germline V gene provides CDR1 MGHRA and CDR2 YSYEKL. This clonotype was picked up a small number of times. There is no known antigen for this receptor. No much larger clone exists at a distance of one base, and base qualities are not known. The chain joins TRBV4-1 to TRBJ2-2, and possibly TRBD1, on 5 matching bases. The source of this sequence is an adult woman who had mild COVID-19 (a few samples of this study predate the infection). The sample titles of this study are shuffled in the database, so cell type and time point are left out; the donor was told from shared clones. Sequenced material: PBMCs or a T cell subset sorted from them (not recorded which). The CDR3 amino acid sequence is: CASSVQGSGELFF. In nucleotides, the sequence is TGCGCCAGCAGCGTTCAGGGTTCCGGGGAGCTGTTTTTT.